The present entry profiles one TCR beta chain with its context. V dropped 5 bases and J dropped 7; count of bases not matched to a gene: 11. The CDR3 spans 16 residues. Germline CDR1 SGHVS, CDR2 FQNEAQ. Profiling relied on immunoSEQ multiplex PCR, and the TCRdb table lists in-frame clones only, not all of them. The sample lists roughly 140,000 clones, around nine tenths seen once, with 1.7% in the top ten. The sample belongs to a study of blood T cell repertoires in COVID-19. Study details: Sites across the United States, Italy and Spain contributed samples from acute and convalescent COVID-19. The cDNA or gDNA used as material had been derived from T cells, B-cell-depleted T cells, or PBMCs.

The clonotype was recovered from a woman aged 45-60 years with acute or convalescent COVID-19. The V and J genes are TRBV7-8 and TRBJ1-6; 7 bases align to TRBD1. The sequencing sample was made of peripheral blood. The CDR3 loop is CASSPHSGTDNSPLHF. CDR3 DNA: TGTGCCAGCAGCCCGCATTCCGGGACAGACAATTCACCCCTCCACTTT.